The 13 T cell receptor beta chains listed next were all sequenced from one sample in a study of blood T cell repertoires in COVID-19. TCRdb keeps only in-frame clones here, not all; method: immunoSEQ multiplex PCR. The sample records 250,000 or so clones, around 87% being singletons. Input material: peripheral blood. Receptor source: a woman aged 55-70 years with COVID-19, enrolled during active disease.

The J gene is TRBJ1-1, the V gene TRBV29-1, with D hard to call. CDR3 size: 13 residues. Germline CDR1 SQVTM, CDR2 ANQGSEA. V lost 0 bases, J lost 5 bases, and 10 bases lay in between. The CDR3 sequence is CSVEDMPGTEAFF. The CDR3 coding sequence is TGCAGCGTTGAAGATATGCCGGGGACTGAAGCTTTCTTT.

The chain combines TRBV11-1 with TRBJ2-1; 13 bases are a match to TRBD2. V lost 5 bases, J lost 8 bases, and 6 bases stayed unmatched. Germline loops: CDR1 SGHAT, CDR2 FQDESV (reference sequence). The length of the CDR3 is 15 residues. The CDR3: CASSRTSGSNYEQFF. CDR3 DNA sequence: TGTGCCAGCAGCCGGACTAGCGGGAGCAACTATGAGCAGTTCTTC.

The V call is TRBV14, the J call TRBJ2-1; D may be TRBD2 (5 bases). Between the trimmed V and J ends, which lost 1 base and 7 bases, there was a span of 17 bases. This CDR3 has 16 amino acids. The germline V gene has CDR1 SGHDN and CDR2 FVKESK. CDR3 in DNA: TGTGCCAGCAGCCAAGGCCCCCGAGAGCGAGGGAATGAGCAGTTCTTC. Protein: CASSQGPRERGNEQFF. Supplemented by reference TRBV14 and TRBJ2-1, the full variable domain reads EAGVTQFPSHSVIEKGQTVTLRCDPISGHDNLYWYRRVMGKEIKFLLHFVKESKQDESGMPNNRFLAERTGGTYSTLKVQPAELEDSGVYFCASSQGPRERGNEQFFGPGTRLTVL.

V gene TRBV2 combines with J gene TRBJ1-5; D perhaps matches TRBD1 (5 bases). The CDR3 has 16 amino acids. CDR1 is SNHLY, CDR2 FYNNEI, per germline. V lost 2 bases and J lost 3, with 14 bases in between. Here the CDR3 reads CASSERGRSTNQPQHF. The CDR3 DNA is TGTGCCAGCAGTGAAAGGGGTAGGTCGACCAATCAGCCCCAGCATTTT. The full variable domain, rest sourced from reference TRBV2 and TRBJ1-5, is EPEVTQTPSHQVTQMGQEVILRCVPISNHLYFYWYRQILGQKVEFLVSFYNNEISEKSEIFDDQFSVERPDGSNFTLKIRSTKLEDSAMYFCASSERGRSTNQPQHFGDGTRLSIL.

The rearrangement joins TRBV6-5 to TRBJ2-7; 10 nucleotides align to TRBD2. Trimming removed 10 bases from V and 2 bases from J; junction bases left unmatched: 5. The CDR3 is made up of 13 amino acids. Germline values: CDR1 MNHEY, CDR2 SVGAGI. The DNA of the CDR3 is TGTGCCACCCTAGCGGGAGTACCCTACGAGCAGTACTTC. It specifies CATLAGVPYEQYF.

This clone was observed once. The DNA for the CDR3 is TGTGCCAGCAGCCCCAGACAGGGGGGAAGAACTGAAGCTTTCTTT. Encoded protein: CASSPRQGGRTEAFF. The V call is TRBV13, the J call TRBJ1-1; 9 bases line up with TRBD1. Trimming removed 5 bases from V and 5 bases from J; junction bases left unmatched: 9. CDR3 size: 15 residues. Germline loops: CDR1 PRHDT, CDR2 FYEKMQ (reference sequence).

The CDR3 coding sequence is TGTGCCATCAGTGTGGGGCAGGCCACCTACGAGCAGTACTTC. Translating gives CAISVGQATYEQYF. The chain is built from TRBV10-3 and TRBJ2-7; D perhaps matches TRBD1 (5 bases). The germline CDR1 and CDR2 sequences are ENHRY and SYGVKD. V lost 4 bases to trimming and J lost 2 bases, with 12 bases between them. There are 14 residues in the CDR3.

CDR3 bases: TGTGCCAGCCGGACTAGCGGGAGTCGGGGGGAGCTGTTTTTT. This gives the protein CASRTSGSRGELFF. The rearrangement joins TRBV27 to TRBJ2-2; TRBD2 matches 13 bases. This CDR3 is built from 14 residues. Per the germline V gene, CDR1 is MNHEY and CDR2 is SMNVEV (reference sequence). Trimming at V came to 8 bases and at J to 8 bases, leaving 5 bases not matched to a gene.

CDR3 in DNA: TGTGCCAGCAGCCAACTCTCAGGGGGCGACGAGACCCAGTACTTC. Its protein product is CASSQLSGGDETQYF. V and J are TRBV4-2 and TRBJ2-5; 8 bases match TRBD1. The ends lost 2 bases at V and 5 bases at J; junction bases unmatched: 7. Germline-derived CDR1 and CDR2 are LGHNA and YNFKEQ. CDR3 length: 15 amino acids.

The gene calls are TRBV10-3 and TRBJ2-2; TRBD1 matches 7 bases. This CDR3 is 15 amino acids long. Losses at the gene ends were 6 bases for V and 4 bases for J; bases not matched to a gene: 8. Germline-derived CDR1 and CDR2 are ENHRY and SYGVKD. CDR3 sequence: CAIRSRQGSTGELFF. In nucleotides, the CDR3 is TGTGCCATCAGAAGCAGACAGGGATCCACCGGGGAGCTGTTTTTT.

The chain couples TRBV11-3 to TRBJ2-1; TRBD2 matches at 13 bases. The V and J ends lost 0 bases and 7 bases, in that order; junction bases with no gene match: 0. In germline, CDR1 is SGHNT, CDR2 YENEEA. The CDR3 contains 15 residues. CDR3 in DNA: TGTGCCAGCAGCTTAGAGGGACTAGCGGGAAATGAGCAGTTCTTC. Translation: CASSLEGLAGNEQFF.

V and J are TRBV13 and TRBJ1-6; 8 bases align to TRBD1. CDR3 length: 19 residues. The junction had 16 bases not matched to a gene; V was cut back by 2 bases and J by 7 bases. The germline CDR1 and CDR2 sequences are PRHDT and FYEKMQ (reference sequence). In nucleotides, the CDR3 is TGTGCCAGCAGCTTAAGGTCAGGGGGCGGTGTCTTGGGGAATTCACCCCTCCACTTT. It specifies CASSLRSGGGVLGNSPLHF.

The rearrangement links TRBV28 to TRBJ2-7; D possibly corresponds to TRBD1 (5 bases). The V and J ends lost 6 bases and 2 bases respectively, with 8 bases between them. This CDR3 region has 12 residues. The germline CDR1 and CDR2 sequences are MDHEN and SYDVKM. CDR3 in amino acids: CASRTEPYEQYF. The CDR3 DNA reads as TGTGCCAGCAGGACAGAACCCTACGAGCAGTACTTC.